This T cell receptor (beta chain) emerged from a study of T cells in Graves' hyperthyroidism and ophthalmopathy. Points from the study as a whole: The model anticipated ophthalmopathy a median approximately 6.5 months pre-onset.

A patient was excluded if there was uncontrolled infection, other autoimmune disease, pregnancy or lactation. Thyroid ultrasound, orbital computed tomography, clinical symptoms, and serum thyroxine and TRAb underpinned diagnoses. RNA transcripts gave rise to amplified TCR beta CDR3 regions. With the HTBI primer set, the TCR CDR3 went through a first round of RT-PCR. TCRdb re-analysed the multiplex PCR reads in MiXCR, keeping a single row per CDR3 protein. The sample lists some 600,000 distinct CDR3 sequences, approximately 15% occurring once. Germline V lookup: CDR1 SGHAT, CDR2 FQNNGV. This CDR3 is built from 14 residues. V gave up 5 bases and J gave up 2 bases; unmatched junction bases: 4. There are many counts of this clonotype. The antigen remains unidentified.

This receptor was identified in a woman aged 25 to 39 with Graves' hyperthyroidism that later progressed to Graves' ophthalmopathy. The gene calls are TRBV11-2 and TRBJ2-7; TRBD2 agrees at 9 bases. Sequencing input: blood. The DNA for the CDR3 is TGTGCCAGCAGCCCCCGACTAGCGGCCTACGAGCAGTACTTC. Its protein is CASSPRLAAYEQYF.